This T cell receptor (beta chain) stems from a study of T cells in Graves' hyperthyroidism and ophthalmopathy. Amplification targeted TCR beta CDR3 regions from RNA transcripts. RT-PCR in the first round (using the HTBI primer set) targeted the TCR CDR3. TCRdb reprocessed the multiplex PCR reads with MiXCR, giving one entry per CDR3 protein. Of about 600,000 distinct CDR3 sequences listed, about 14% are singletons. This clonotype showed up many times. V lost 1 base, J lost 0 bases, and 6 bases stayed unmatched. This CDR3 has 17 amino acids. CDR1 is KGHSH, CDR2 LQKENI, per germline. The V gene is TRBV18, the J gene TRBJ1-1; TRBD1 aligns across 9 bases. What was sequenced was blood. The receptor was isolated from a woman aged 50 to 65 with Graves' ophthalmopathy. CDR3 residues: CASSPQWGTGLNTEAFF. CDR3 nucleotides: TGTGCCAGCTCACCACAGTGGGGGACAGGGCTGAACACTGAAGCTTTCTTT. Full variable domain (rest looked up from reference TRBV18 and TRBJ1-1): NAGVMQNPRHLVRRRGQEARLRCSPMKGHSHVYWYRQLPEEGLKFMVYLQKENIIDESGMPKERFSAEFPKEGPSILRIQQVVRGDSAAYFCASSPQWGTGLNTEAFFGQGTRLTVV.